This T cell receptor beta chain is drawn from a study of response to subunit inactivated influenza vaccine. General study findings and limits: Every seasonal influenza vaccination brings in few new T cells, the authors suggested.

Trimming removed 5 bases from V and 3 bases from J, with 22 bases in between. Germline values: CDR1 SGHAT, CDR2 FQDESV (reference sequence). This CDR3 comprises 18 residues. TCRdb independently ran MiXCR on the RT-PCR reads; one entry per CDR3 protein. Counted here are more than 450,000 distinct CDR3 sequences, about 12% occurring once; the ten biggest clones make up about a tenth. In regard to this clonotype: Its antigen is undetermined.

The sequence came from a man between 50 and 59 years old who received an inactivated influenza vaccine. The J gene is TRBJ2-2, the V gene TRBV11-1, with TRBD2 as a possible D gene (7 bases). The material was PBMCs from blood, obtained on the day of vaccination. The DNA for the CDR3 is TGTGCCAGCAGCCCCCCGAGAGGGGGGGCGCGGGACACCGGGGAGCTGTTTTTT. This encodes CASSPPRGGARDTGELFF.